The sequence of this TCR beta chain was determined in a study of control samples from healthy donors and cancer patients. Assay used: immunoSEQ multiplex PCR; TCRdb lists only in-frame clones, some missing. The profile shows 120,000 or so clones, about nine tenths of them singletons. The CDR3 is 15 residues long. Germline V gene data show CDR1 as SGDLS and CDR2 as YYNGEE. Trimming took 3 bases from V and 1 from J, leaving 12 bases between them. The TCR originated in a man aged 40-50 years in good health. Sequencing was performed on blood. V usage is TRBV9 and J usage is TRBJ2-3, with D possibly matching TRBD2 (5 bases). The CDR3 region is CASSDSSSGTDTQYF. The DNA of the CDR3 is TGTGCCAGCAGCGACTCTAGCTCCGGCACAGATACGCAGTATTTT.